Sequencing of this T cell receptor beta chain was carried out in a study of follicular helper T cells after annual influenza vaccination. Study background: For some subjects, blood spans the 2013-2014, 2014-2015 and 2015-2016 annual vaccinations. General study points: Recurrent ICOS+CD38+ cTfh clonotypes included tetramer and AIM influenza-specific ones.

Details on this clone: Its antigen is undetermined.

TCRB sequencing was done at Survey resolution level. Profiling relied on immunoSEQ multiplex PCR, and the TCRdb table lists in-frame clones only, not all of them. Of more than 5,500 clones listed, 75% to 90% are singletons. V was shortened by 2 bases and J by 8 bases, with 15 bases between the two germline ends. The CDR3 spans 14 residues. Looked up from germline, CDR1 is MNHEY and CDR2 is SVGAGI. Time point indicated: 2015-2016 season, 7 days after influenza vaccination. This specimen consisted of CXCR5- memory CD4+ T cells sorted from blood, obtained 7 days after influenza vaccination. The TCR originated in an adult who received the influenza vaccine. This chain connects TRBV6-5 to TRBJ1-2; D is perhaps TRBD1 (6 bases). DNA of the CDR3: TGTGCCAGCAGTTACAATCGAAGGGGGTACGGCTACACCTTC. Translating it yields CASSYNRRGYGYTF.